The clone carrying this TCR beta chain has ten or more counts. Antigen: not known. MiXCR, applied by TCRdb to the reads, yields one record per CDR3 protein. The table records about 210,000 distinct CDR3 sequences, approximately 7% of them present only once. The CDR3 has 16 amino acids. The junction had 3 bases not matched to a gene; V was cut back by 2 bases and J by 5 bases. CDR1 is LGHDT and CDR2 is YNNKEL in the germline V gene (reference sequence). The data are from a study of T cell repertoires in cytomegalovirus infection. Whole-study context: It was the public TCR beta signatures that indicated both CMV infection and matching HLA type.

The study, taken as a whole, reports: Ex vivo responses were dominated by HLA-C-restricted CMV-specific TCR beta clonotypes.

The sample was PBMCs. The sequence came from a human donor in good health (CMV status not recorded). Some clones in this sample may be carry-over from other donors' samples. V and J are TRBV3-1 and TRBJ2-1, with 13 bases lining up with TRBD2. The CDR3 is CASSQIGLAGDNEQFF. DNA of the CDR3: TGTGCCAGCAGCCAAATCGGACTAGCGGGGGACAATGAGCAGTTCTTC.